This T cell receptor beta chain is from a study of cytomegalovirus exposure and HLA in healthy donors. For this clone: Relative to the germline gene, one junction end is altered; a read error may explain this.

Germline V gene data show CDR1 as SGDLS and CDR2 as YYNGEE. The CDR3 is made up of 17 amino acids. Amplification used 60 Vbeta primers and 13 Jbeta primers. The table came from immunoSEQ multiplex PCR; TCRdb's copy has only in-frame clones and leaves some out. The sample has over 150,000 clones, around 77% seen once. Sequenced material: PBMCs. This TCR derives from a woman under 40 in good health and CMV-seronegative. The J gene is TRBJ2-3, the V gene TRBV9; the D gene is possibly TRBD2 (6 bases). CDR3 loop: CASSVATTLRTTATQYF. DNA of the CDR3: TGTGCCAGCAGCGTAGCTACGACGTTAAGGACTACAGCTACGCAGTATTTT.